What follows describes a single T cell receptor (beta chain). Its antigen is not known. The data originate from a study of T cells in Graves' hyperthyroidism and ophthalmopathy. The study, taken as a whole, reports: Most clonotypes expanded in the thyroid (above 0.001) were also present in blood.

The study excluded patients with uncontrolled infection, other autoimmune disease, pregnancy or lactation. Fresh 10 ml peripheral blood yielded PBMCs. Using RNA transcripts as the source, TCR beta CDR3 regions were amplified. HTBI primers drove first-round RT-PCR of the TCR CDR3. Using its own MiXCR run on the multiplex PCR reads, TCRdb lists one record per CDR3 protein. The table has 250,000 to 300,000 distinct CDR3 sequences, about 14% seen once. This CDR3 spans 16 amino acids. Germline assignment: CDR1 MGHRA and CDR2 YSYEKL. V was pared by 3 bases and J by 1 base, with 6 bases of the junction left unmatched.

Sequencing used blood. The chain couples TRBV4-1 to TRBJ2-7, with TRBD1 identical over 10 bases. The receptor's source is a woman aged 40 to 55 with Graves' hyperthyroidism that later progressed to Graves' ophthalmopathy. The chain's CDR3 is CASSQGQGSPSYEQYF. As DNA, the CDR3 is TGCGCCAGCAGCCAGGGACAGGGGTCCCCTTCCTACGAGCAGTACTTC.